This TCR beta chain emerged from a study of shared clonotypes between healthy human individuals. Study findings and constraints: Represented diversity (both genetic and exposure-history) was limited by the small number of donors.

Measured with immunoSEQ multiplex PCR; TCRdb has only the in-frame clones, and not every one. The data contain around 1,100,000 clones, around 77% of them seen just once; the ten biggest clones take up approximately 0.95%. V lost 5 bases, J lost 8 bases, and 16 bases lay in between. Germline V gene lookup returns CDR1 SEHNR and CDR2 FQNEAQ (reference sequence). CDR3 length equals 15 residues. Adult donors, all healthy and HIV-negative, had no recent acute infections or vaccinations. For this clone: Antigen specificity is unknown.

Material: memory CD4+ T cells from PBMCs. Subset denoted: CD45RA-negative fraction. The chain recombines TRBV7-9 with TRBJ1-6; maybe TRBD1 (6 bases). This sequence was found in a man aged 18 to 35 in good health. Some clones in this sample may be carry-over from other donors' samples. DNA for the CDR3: TGTGCCAGCAGCAGCCTAACAGGGAGGCATTCACCCCTCCACTTT. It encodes CASSSLTGRHSPLHF.